One sample yielded the 23 T cell receptor beta chains listed below, sequenced in a study of regulatory T cells in long-lasting Graves disease. Stated time point: persistent/refractory GD, antithyroid drugs over 5 years with positive TRAb. The TCR library was prepared using RNA isolated from PBMCs. According to the study, TCR beta libraries were built with iRepertoire HTBI primers and CDR3-region Arm-PCR. TCRdb redid the calling of the multiplex PCR reads with MiXCR, one entry per CDR3 protein. The sample carries 300,000 or so distinct CDR3 sequences, 20% recorded once. Source: peripheral blood mononuclear cells (PBMCs), taken when the disease was refractory, from a patient treated with antithyroid drugs. The receptors shown here come from a female donor with Graves disease.

The rearrangement uses TRBV25-1 and TRBJ2-7; unclear D gene. This CDR3 is built from 13 residues. Germline CDR1 MGHDK, CDR2 SYGVNS. V lost 10 bases to trimming and J lost 1 base, with 14 bases between them. The chain's CDR3 is CATRNPTSYEQYF. DNA for the CDR3: TGTGCCACCCGAAACCCAACATCCTACGAGCAGTACTTC.

Many counts were recorded for this clonotype. V and J are TRBV18 and TRBJ2-3; D call uncertain. The V gene's germline CDR1 is KGHSH and CDR2 LQKENI. The V gene lost 2 bases and the J gene lost 5 bases, with 5 bases spanning the gap. This CDR3 comprises 12 residues. In DNA, the CDR3 is TGTGCCAGCTCACCAGCGAGAGATACGCAGTATTTT. The encoded protein is CASSPARDTQYF.

This clonotype was picked up many times. The chain has TRBV12-3 or TRBV12-4 and TRBJ2-5; D gene unclear. Trimming cost V 6 bases and J 5 bases, with 10 bases left between them. CDR3 length: 12 amino acids. The CDR3 is CASSFFGETQYF. The CDR3 DNA reads as TGTGCCAGCAGCTTTTTCGGCGAGACCCAGTACTTC.

This clonotype was found many times. The J gene is TRBJ1-5, the V gene TRBV12-3 or TRBV12-4; 7 bases map to TRBD1. CDR3 size: 14 residues. V lost 10 bases and J lost 0; bases outside the gene matches: 6. The DNA of the CDR3 is TGTGCCACCCGCCGACAGGGTAGCAATCAGCCCCAGCATTTT. Residues: CATRRQGSNQPQHF.

The CDR3 reads CASRRSGGATTGELFF. The DNA for the CDR3 is TGTGCCAGCAGACGAAGCGGGGGGGCGACCACCGGGGAGCTGTTTTTT. The genes are TRBV7-6 and TRBJ2-2, with TRBD2 matching 10 bases. This CDR3 has 16 residues. Looked up from germline, CDR1 is SGHVS and CDR2 is FNYEAQ. J was trimmed by 4 bases and V by 6 bases; bases with no gene match: 8.

The chain links TRBV7-9 to TRBJ1-2; D call uncertain. The CDR3 loop spans 14 amino acids. The germline gives CDR1 SEHNR, CDR2 FQNEAQ (reference sequence). V was clipped by 1 base and J by 6 bases, with 12 bases between them. The CDR3 nucleotides read TGTGCCAGCAGCTTAGAGAGGGTTTCCCATGGCTACACCTTC. Protein sequence: CASSLERVSHGYTF. Based on the CDR3 plus reference TRBV7-9 and TRBJ1-2, the full variable domain is DTGVSQNPRHKITKRGQNVTFRCDPISEHNRLYWYRQTLGQGPEFLTYFQNEAQLEKSRLLSDRFSAERPKGSFSTLEIQRTEQGDSAMYLCASSLERVSHGYTFGSGTRLTVV.

Notes on this clonotype: At one of its ends the junction is not consistent with the germline gene, which may arise from a read error. V is TRBV7-3 and J is TRBJ1-5; D is undetermined. This CDR3 contains 14 residues. Germline V gene sequence: CDR1 SGHTA, CDR2 FQGTGA. CDR3 amino acids: CASSQVYGVQPQHF. The CDR3 bases are TGCGCCAGCAGCCAAGTTTACGGGGTTCAGCCCCAGCATTTT.

The chain recombines TRBV19 with TRBJ2-2, with D unclear. This CDR3 is built from 14 residues. The V end was cut by 6 bases, the J end by 7 bases, with 15 bases between. The germline gives CDR1 LNHDA, CDR2 SQIVND (reference sequence). The CDR3: CASRSQAGGGELFF. Here the CDR3 DNA reads TGTGCCAGTAGATCCCAGGCTGGTGGCGGGGAGCTGTTTTTT. Complete variable domain (other parts from reference TRBV19 and TRBJ2-2): DGGITQSPKYLFRKEGQNVTLSCEQNLNHDAMYWYRQDPGQGLRLIYYSQIVNDFQKGDIAEGYSVSREKKESFPLTVTSAQKNPTAFYLCASRSQAGGGELFFGEGSRLTVL.

This clonotype was seen repeatedly, ten times or more. The V gene is TRBV12-3 or TRBV12-4, the J gene TRBJ1-5; D perhaps matches TRBD1 (6 bases). The CDR3 is 13 residues long. V lost 8 bases to trimming and J lost 7 bases, with 15 bases between them. The CDR3 nucleotides are TGTGCCAGCCAACAGGGTTGGCAGCAGCCCCAGCATTTT. It translates to CASQQGWQQPQHF.

This clonotype showed up just a few times. The V and J genes are TRBV9 and TRBJ2-2; TRBD1 agrees at 9 bases. The CDR3 has 16 amino acids. CDR1 and CDR2 (germline): SGDLS, YYNGEE. V trimming: 1 base; J trimming: 3 bases; junction bases outside the gene matches: 4. The CDR3 loop is CASSVPDRGHTGELFF. Here the CDR3 DNA reads TGTGCCAGCAGCGTACCGGACAGGGGCCACACCGGGGAGCTGTTTTTT.

This clonotype was detected many times. This sequence joins TRBV6-5 and TRBJ2-5, with 7 nucleotides matching TRBD2. CDR1 is MNHEY and CDR2 is SVGAGI in the germline V gene. V lost 2 bases and J lost 5; bases outside the gene matches: 2. This CDR3 contains 13 residues. CDR3 sequence: CASSYGAGETQYF. In DNA form, the CDR3 reads TGTGCCAGCAGTTACGGAGCGGGGGAGACCCAGTACTTC.

This clonotype was counted between two and nine times. J is TRBJ1-5 and V is TRBV6-2 or TRBV6-3; 7 bases are a match to TRBD1. Losses at the gene ends were 9 bases for V and 0 bases for J; bases not matched to a gene: 5. In germline, CDR1 is MNHEY, CDR2 SVGEGT. This CDR3 contains 14 residues. In DNA, the CDR3 is TGTGCCAGTGGGACAGCTTATAGCAATCAGCCCCAGCATTTT. Translating it yields CASGTAYSNQPQHF.

This clonotype was seen many times. V gene TRBV12-3 or TRBV12-4 combines with J gene TRBJ1-1; 9 bases line up with TRBD1. The CDR3 loop spans 15 amino acids. The V gene end was trimmed by 6 bases and the J gene end by 2 bases; junction bases not matched to a gene: 7. CDR3 DNA: TGTGCCAGCAGGACAGGGGGAGGCGACAACACTGAAGCTTTCTTT. Its translation: CASRTGGGDNTEAFF.

The V call is TRBV6-2 or TRBV6-3, the J call TRBJ2-7; D possibly corresponds to TRBD1 (7 bases). Trimming took 2 bases from V and 5 from J, leaving 19 bases between them. CDR1 and CDR2 (germline): MNHEY, SVGEGT. The CDR3 has 16 amino acids. The CDR3 region is CASSYPAQGGQDEQYF. As DNA, the CDR3 is TGTGCCAGCAGTTACCCCGCCCAGGGAGGACAGGACGAGCAGTACTTC.

The rearrangement joins TRBV6-1 to TRBJ2-2, with 8 bases matching TRBD1. This CDR3 spans 18 amino acids. Germline lookup yields CDR1 MNHNS and CDR2 SASEGT. V lost 6 bases and J lost 7; bases outside the gene matches: 19. As DNA, the CDR3 is TGTGCCAGCAGCCCCATCTTGGTTGGACAGGGTACGCGCGGGGAGCTGTTTTTT. Translating it yields CASSPILVGQGTRGELFF.

In this sample, this clonotype turned up a few times. The rearrangement joins TRBV18 to TRBJ1-5; possible D gene TRBD1, 6 bases. V lost 5 bases and J lost 9, with 17 bases in between. The germline V gene has CDR1 KGHSH and CDR2 LQKENI. This CDR3 is built from 14 residues. CDR3 amino acids: CASSSSGVLGPQHF. CDR3 sequence (DNA): TGTGCCAGCTCATCGTCAGGGGTTCTTGGGCCCCAGCATTTT. Based on the CDR3 plus reference TRBV18 and TRBJ1-5, the full variable domain is NAGVMQNPRHLVRRRGQEARLRCSPMKGHSHVYWYRQLPEEGLKFMVYLQKENIIDESGMPKERFSAEFPKEGPSILRIQQVVRGDSAAYFCASSSSGVLGPQHFGDGTRLSIL.

This clonotype was observed a few times. The J gene is TRBJ2-2, the V gene TRBV5-1, with 9 bases matching TRBD2. Germline CDR1 reads SGHRS; CDR2 reads YFSETQ. J was trimmed by 2 bases and V by 1 base; bases with no gene match: 6. This CDR3 has 17 residues. The CDR3 here is CASSLLLAGTNTGELFF. The CDR3 region has the DNA TGCGCCAGCAGCTTGCTGCTAGCGGGGACTAACACCGGGGAGCTGTTTTTT.

This clonotype was detected many times. J is TRBJ2-5 and V is TRBV12-3 or TRBV12-4, with D uncertain. The CDR3 totals 13 residues. V lost 3 bases and J 6 bases, leaving 11 bases between the germline ends. DNA of the CDR3: TGTGCCAGCAGTTTGACACCGGTCAAGACCCAGTACTTC. Encoded protein: CASSLTPVKTQYF.

This clonotype turned up a few times. The chain links TRBV7-9 to TRBJ2-7, with 7 bases identical to TRBD1. The CDR3 spans 14 residues. V lost 6 bases and J lost 4; bases outside the gene matches: 9. In germline, CDR1 is SEHNR, CDR2 FQNEAQ (reference sequence). CDR3 nucleotide sequence: TGTGCCAGCAGGCCGGGACAGTTATCTTACGAGCAGTACTTC. It translates to CASRPGQLSYEQYF. Supplemented by reference TRBV7-9 and TRBJ2-7, the full variable domain reads DTGVSQNPRHKITKRGQNVTFRCDPISEHNRLYWYRQTLGQGPEFLTYFQNEAQLEKSRLLSDRFSAERPKGSFSTLEIQRTEQGDSAMYLCASRPGQLSYEQYFGPGTRLTVT.

The chain is built from TRBV5-1 and TRBJ2-4; 7 bases align to TRBD1. The J call may be incorrect, as the DNA end agrees better with TRBJ2-7. The germline V gene encodes CDR1 SGHRS and CDR2 YFSETQ. This CDR3 is built from 16 residues. The CDR3 DNA sequence: TGCGCCAGCAGCTTGACAGGGGCCTCAACCGCCTACGAGCAGTACTTC. Protein sequence: CASSLTGASTAYEQYF.

This clonotype was recorded many times. The J gene is TRBJ1-2, the V gene TRBV19, with D unclear. V was trimmed by 5 bases and J by 4 bases, leaving 8 bases between them. The CDR3 is 12 residues long. CDR1 LNHDA and CDR2 SQIVND come from the germline V gene (reference sequence). As DNA, the CDR3 is TGTGCCAGTAGTCCGAGTGCCTATGGCTACACCTTC. This gives the protein CASSPSAYGYTF.

This rearrangement joins TRBV27 to TRBJ2-1, with a weak D call TRBD1 (8 bases). The CDR3 sequence is 13 residues long. The germline CDR1 and CDR2 sequences are MNHEY and SMNVEV (reference sequence). V lost 3 bases, J lost 9 bases, and 12 bases lay in between. The CDR3 reads CASSFNRGGEQFF. The CDR3 DNA reads TGTGCCAGCAGTTTTAACAGGGGGGGTGAGCAGTTCTTC.

The chain is built from TRBV20-1 and TRBJ2-7; 9 positions match TRBD2. This CDR3 is built from 13 residues. CDR1 is DFQATT, CDR2 SNEGSKA, per germline (reference sequence). V shed 2 bases and J 2 bases; nucleotides not matched to a gene: 1. CDR3 in amino acids: CSARLAGTYEQYF. DNA of the CDR3: TGCAGTGCTAGACTAGCGGGAACCTACGAGCAGTACTTC.